This T cell receptor beta chain is drawn from a study of shared clonotypes between healthy human individuals. Per the germline V gene, CDR1 is SEHNR and CDR2 is FQNEAQ (reference sequence). V dropped 5 bases and J dropped 4 bases, with 14 bases sitting between them. There are 14 residues in the CDR3. Deep-level running was used for the assay. This table comes from immunoSEQ multiplex PCR, and its TCRdb copy is limited to in-frame clones, with some not included. This repertoire shows approximately 2,000,000 clones, just under 95% found once; its top ten account for around 0.35%. This chain links TRBV7-9 with TRBJ2-5; D gene uncertain. The TCR sequence derives from a man aged 18 to 35 in good health. Some clones in this sample may be carry-over from other donors' samples. The sequenced sample was naive CD4+ T cells from PBMCs. Subset in this sample: CD45RA+ positively selected. CDR3 amino acids: CASSLSLDRETQYF. The CDR3 DNA follows: TGTGCCAGCAGCCTTAGCCTGGACCGAGAGACCCAGTACTTC.